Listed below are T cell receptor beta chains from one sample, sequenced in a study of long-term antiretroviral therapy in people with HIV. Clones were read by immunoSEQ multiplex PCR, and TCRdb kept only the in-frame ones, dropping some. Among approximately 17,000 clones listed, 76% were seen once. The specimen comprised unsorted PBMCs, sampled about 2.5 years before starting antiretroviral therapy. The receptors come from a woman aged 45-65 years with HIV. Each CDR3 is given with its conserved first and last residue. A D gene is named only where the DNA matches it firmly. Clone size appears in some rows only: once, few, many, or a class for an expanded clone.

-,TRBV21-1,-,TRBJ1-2,CASSKGARLEGYTF,TGTGCCAGCAGCAAAGGGGCCAGGCTGGAAGGCTACACCTTC
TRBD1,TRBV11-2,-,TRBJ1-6,CASSLDRTGLHF,TGTGCCAGCAGCTTAGATCGGACAGGACTCCACTTT
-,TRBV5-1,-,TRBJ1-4,CASSRTALIANEKLFF,TGCGCCAGCAGCAGAACAGCGTTAATAGCTAATGAAAAACTGTTTTTT
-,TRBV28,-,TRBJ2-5,CASSFLQTSTETQYF,TGTGCCAGCAGTTTTCTTCAAACTAGTACGGAGACCCAGTACTTC
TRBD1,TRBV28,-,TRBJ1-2,CASSLPRYSDRVSGYTF,TGTGCCAGCAGTTTGCCCCGTTACTCCGACAGGGTGAGTGGCTACACCTTC
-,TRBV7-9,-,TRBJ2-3,CASSLGGFGDTQYF,TGTGCCAGCAGCTTAGGAGGGTTTGGTGATACGCAGTATTTT
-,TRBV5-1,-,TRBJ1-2,CASSLTSGAGSGYTF,TGCGCCAGCAGCTTGACCTCGGGGGCCGGGAGTGGCTACACCTTC
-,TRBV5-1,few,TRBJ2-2,CASSLVDPTGELFF,TGCGCCAGCAGCTTGGTGGATCCCACCGGGGAGCTGTTTTTT
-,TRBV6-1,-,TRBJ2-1,CASSDRYNEQFF,TGTGCCAGCAGTGACAGATACAATGAGCAGTTCTTC
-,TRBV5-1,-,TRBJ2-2,CASSLTVTGELFF,TGCGCCAGCAGCTTGACGGTCACCGGGGAGCTGTTTTTT
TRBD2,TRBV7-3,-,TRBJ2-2,CASSSSLAPGELFF,TGTGCCAGCAGCTCATCACTAGCGCCCGGGGAGCTGTTTTTT
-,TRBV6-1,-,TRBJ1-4,CASSEVGGNEKLFF,TGTGCCAGCAGCGAGGTCGGGGGGAATGAAAAACTGTTTTTT
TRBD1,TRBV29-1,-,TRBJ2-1,CSYTGVSYNEQFF,TGCAGCTATACAGGGGTTTCCTACAATGAGCAGTTCTTC
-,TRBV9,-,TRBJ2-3,CASSVEVADTQYF,TGTGCCAGCAGCGTAGAAGTAGCAGATACGCAGTATTTT
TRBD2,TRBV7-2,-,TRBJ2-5,CASSYLAGGRVETQYF,TGTGCCAGCAGTTATTTAGCGGGGGGCCGGGTAGAGACCCAGTACTTC
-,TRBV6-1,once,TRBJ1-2,CASRLQGNYGYTF,TGTGCCAGCAGGCTACAGGGTAACTATGGCTACACCTTC
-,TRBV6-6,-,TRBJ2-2,CASTQPGNTGELFF,TGTGCCAGCACCCAACCGGGGAACACCGGGGAGCTGTTTTTT
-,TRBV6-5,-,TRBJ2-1,CASSSTSYEQFF,TGTGCCAGCAGTTCCACTAGCTATGAGCAGTTCTTC
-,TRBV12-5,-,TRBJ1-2,CASVQDRFFYGYTF,TGTGCTAGTGTCCAGGACCGATTCTTCTATGGCTACACCTTC
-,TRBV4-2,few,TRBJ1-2,CASSQDRESGYTF,TGTGCCAGCAGCCAAGACCGTGAATCCGGCTACACCTTC
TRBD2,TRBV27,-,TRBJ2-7,CASSLAGSYEQYF,TGTGCCAGCAGTCTAGCGGGGAGCTACGAGCAGTACTTC
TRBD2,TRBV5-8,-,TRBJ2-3,CASSNDRTRGFPDTQYF,TGTGCCAGCAGCAATGATCGGACTAGAGGGTTCCCAGATACGCAGTATTTT
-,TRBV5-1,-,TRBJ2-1,CASTLGGSYNEQFF,TGCGCCAGCACCCTTGGGGGATCCTACAATGAGCAGTTCTTC
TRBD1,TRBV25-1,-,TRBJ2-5,CASPRQGAGETQYF,TGTGCCAGCCCGAGGCAGGGGGCCGGGGAGACCCAGTACTTC
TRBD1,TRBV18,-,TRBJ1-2,CASSPDRSGYTF,TGTGCCAGCTCACCGGACAGGTCCGGCTACACCTTC
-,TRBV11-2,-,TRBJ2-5,CASSFGPGGETQYF,TGTGCCAGCAGCTTCGGCCCGGGTGGTGAGACCCAGTACTTC
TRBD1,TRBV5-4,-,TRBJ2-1,CASSSRDSSYNEQFF,TGTGCCAGCAGCTCCCGGGACAGCTCCTACAATGAGCAGTTCTTC
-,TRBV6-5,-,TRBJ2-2,CASSYDGNTGELFF,TGTGCCAGCAGTTACGACGGGAACACCGGGGAGCTGTTTTTT
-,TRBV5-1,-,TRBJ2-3,CASSRVVQASTDTQYF,TGCGCCAGCAGCCGTGTCGTACAGGCTAGCACAGATACGCAGTATTTT